This T cell receptor (beta chain) was observed in a study of CD8+ T cells in alopecia areata. Study-wide points: Mice showed TCR sharing more clearly than patients did, possibly owing to HLA. The study found higher clonality in lesional than normal scalp, especially in alopecia totalis/universalis. Scalp repertoires also include resident alphabeta T cells from normal skin.

Following extraction, RNA underwent reverse transcription to cDNA, which served as the sequencing template. TCRdb's copy holds only in-frame clones and misses some; the assay was immunoSEQ multiplex PCR. The sample has about 110,000 clones, none seen only once; the top ten hold less than 20%. In its sample, this clone was seen a few times. The target antigen is unknown. The gene symbols are mouse symbols. Read data end 4 residues before the CDR3 end; the end is taken from the germline J gene. The junction had 4 bases not matched to a gene; V was cut back by 4 bases and J by 1 base. This CDR3 is 15 amino acids long. Germline lookup yields CDR1 NNHDY and CDR2 SYVADS.

Source material: lesional skin. This TCR derives from a C3H/HeJ mouse with alopecia areata. MHC haplotype here: H2-k. The chain combines TRBV13-3 with TRBJ2-3; the match to TRBD1 covers 9 bases. Incomplete CDR3 DNA: TGTGCCAGCAGTCCCACAGGGGGCGGTGCAGAA. It codes for CASSPTGGGAE. The complete CDR3 sequence is CASSPTGGGAETLYF.